The clone carrying this TCR beta chain was counted a single time. Its antigen remains unidentified. The junction differs from germline at one of its ends, possibly a read error. Cultured CD4+ T-cell DNA underwent Oncomine TCR Beta short-read sequencing. Each CDR3 protein gets one entry after TCRdb re-called the PCR reads with MiXCR. The data hold fewer than 25,000 distinct CDR3 sequences, with around two fifths observed a single time. The time point is: late sampling 161 to 241 days after vaccination in a few convalescent patients. Treatment reported: 10-day PBMC culture with coronavirus spike peptide pools or control peptides (ViraFEST assay). There were positive PCR dates ranging from March to December 2020, all predating US Alpha, Beta and Delta variants. The sample belongs to a study of vaccination and CD4 T cells after COVID-19. Germline V gene sequence: CDR1 MNHEY, CDR2 SMNVEV (reference sequence). The CDR3 consists of 15 residues.

The clonotype was recovered from a human donor who had recovered from COVID-19. The V gene is TRBV27, the J gene TRBJ2-7; no firm D call. The specimen was CD4+ T cells from blood, cultured in vitro, collected about 7 months after SARS-CoV-2 vaccination. The CDR3 DNA reads as TGTGCCAGCAGTTTACGTATGGTCGGATCCTACGAGCAGCACTTC. It translates to CASSLRMVGSYEQHF.